This T cell receptor (beta chain) was captured in a study of blood T cell repertoires in COVID-19. Whole-study context: Sites in the United States, Italy and Spain provided acute and convalescent COVID-19 samples. T cells, B-cell-depleted T cells, or PBMCs supplied cDNA or gDNA.

TCRdb's copy holds only in-frame clones and misses some; the assay was immunoSEQ multiplex PCR. The data show some 29,000 clones, 76% seen once. This clone was seen more than once but under ten times. The sequenced material came from peripheral blood. This TCR was sampled from a man aged 65 to 79 with acute or convalescent COVID-19.

CDR3 region: CASSSSRGETQYF. The CDR3 region has the DNA TGTGCCAGCAGCTCGTCGAGGGGGGAGACCCAGTACTTC. This chain links TRBV7-2 with TRBJ2-5; a weak D match, TRBD1 (6 bases). The CDR3 has 13 amino acids. V was trimmed by 4 bases and J by 5 bases, leaving 11 bases between them. In germline, CDR1 is SGHTA, CDR2 FQGNSA.